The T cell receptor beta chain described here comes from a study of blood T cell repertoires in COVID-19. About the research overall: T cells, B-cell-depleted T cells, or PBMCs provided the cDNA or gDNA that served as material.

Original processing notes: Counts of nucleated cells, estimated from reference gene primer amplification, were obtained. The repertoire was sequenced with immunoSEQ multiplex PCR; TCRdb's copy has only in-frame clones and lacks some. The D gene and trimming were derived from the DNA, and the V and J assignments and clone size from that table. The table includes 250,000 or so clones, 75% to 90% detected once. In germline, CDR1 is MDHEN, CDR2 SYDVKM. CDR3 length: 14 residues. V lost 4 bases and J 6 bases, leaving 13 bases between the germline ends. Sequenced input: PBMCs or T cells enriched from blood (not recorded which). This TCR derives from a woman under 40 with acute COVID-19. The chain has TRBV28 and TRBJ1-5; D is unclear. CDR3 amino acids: CASSYSTSSQPQHF. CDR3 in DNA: TGTGCCAGCAGTTACTCAACCTCAAGTCAGCCCCAGCATTTT.